This TCR beta chain was documented in a study of response to subunit inactivated influenza vaccine. V dropped 4 bases and J dropped 4 bases, with 8 bases sitting between them. The CDR3 extends over 12 amino acids. Germline V gene lookup returns CDR1 LGHDT and CDR2 YNNKEL (reference sequence). TCRdb re-analysed the RT-PCR reads in MiXCR, keeping a single row per CDR3 protein. The sample carries around 500,000 distinct CDR3 sequences, around 9.9% recorded once. The input for sequencing was PBMCs from blood, taken roughly 48 days after vaccination. The V call is TRBV3-1, the J call TRBJ2-7, with D unclear. The receptor comes from a man in his fifties or sixties who received an inactivated influenza vaccine. The CDR3 sequence is CASSPGEYEQYF. In DNA form, the CDR3 reads TGTGCCAGCAGCCCCGGAGAGTACGAGCAGTACTTC.